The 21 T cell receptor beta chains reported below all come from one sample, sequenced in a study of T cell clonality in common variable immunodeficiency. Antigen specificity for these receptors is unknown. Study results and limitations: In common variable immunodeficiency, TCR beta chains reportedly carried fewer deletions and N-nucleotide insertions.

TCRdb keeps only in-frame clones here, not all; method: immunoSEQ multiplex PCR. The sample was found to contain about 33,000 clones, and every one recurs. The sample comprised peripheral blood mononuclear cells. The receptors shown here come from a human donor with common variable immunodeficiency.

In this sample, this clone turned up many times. The CDR3: CSARRQGGNSYEQYF. The covered CDR3 bases are TGCAGTGCTAGAAGACAGGGGGGGAACTCCTACGAG. V gene TRBV20-1 combines with J gene TRBJ2-7; 9 bases match TRBD1. The CDR3 end is not reached by the read, which stops 3 residues before it; the germline J gene fills it in. V lost 2 bases and J lost 0; bases outside the gene matches: 5. Germline V gene lookup returns CDR1 DFQATT and CDR2 SNEGSKA (reference sequence). The CDR3 has 15 amino acids.

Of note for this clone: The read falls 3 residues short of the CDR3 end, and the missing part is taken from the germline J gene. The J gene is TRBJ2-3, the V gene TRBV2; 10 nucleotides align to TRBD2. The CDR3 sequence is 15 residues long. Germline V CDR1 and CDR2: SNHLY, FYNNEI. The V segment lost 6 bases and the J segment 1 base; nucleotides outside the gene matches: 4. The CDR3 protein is CASRGTSERTDTQYF. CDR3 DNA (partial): TGTGCCAGCAGGGGGACTAGCGAGCGCACAGATACG.

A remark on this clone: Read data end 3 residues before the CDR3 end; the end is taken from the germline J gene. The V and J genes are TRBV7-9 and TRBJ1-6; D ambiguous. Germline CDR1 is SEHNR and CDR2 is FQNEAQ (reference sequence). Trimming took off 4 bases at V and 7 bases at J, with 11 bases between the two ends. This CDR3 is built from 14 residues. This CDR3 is CASSSERSNSPLHF. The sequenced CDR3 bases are TGTGCCAGCAGCTCCGAGCGGTCAAATTCACCC.

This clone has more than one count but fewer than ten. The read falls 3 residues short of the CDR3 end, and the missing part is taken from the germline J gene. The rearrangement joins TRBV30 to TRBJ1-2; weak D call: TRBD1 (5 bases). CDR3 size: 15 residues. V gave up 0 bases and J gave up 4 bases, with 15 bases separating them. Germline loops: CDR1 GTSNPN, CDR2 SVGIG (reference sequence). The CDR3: CAWSVIPGEGYGYTF. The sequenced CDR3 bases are TGTGCCTGGAGTGTAATCCCGGGGGAGGGCTATGGC.

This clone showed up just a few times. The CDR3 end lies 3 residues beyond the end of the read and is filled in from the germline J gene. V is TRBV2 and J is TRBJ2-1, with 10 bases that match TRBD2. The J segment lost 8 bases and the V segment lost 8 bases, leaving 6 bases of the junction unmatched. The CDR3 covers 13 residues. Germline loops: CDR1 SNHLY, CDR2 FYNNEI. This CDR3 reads CASEGLAIDEQFF. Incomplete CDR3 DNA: TGTGCCAGCGAGGGACTAGCGATTGATGAG.

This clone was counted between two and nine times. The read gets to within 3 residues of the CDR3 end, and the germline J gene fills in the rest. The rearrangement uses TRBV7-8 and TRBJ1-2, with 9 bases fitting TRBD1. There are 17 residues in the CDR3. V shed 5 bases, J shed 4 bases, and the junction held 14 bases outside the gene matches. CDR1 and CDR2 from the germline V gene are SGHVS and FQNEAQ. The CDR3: CASSRRRTGAGGYGYTF. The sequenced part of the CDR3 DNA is TGTGCCAGCAGCAGGCGGCGGACAGGGGCCGGAGGCTATGGC.

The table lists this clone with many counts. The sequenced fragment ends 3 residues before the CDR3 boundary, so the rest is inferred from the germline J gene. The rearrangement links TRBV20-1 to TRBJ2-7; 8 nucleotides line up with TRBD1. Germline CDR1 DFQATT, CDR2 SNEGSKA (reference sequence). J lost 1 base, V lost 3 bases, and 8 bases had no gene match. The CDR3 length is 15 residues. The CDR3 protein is CSASSGTGTSYEQYF. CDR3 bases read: TGCAGTGCTAGCTCAGGGACAGGCACTTCCTACGAG.

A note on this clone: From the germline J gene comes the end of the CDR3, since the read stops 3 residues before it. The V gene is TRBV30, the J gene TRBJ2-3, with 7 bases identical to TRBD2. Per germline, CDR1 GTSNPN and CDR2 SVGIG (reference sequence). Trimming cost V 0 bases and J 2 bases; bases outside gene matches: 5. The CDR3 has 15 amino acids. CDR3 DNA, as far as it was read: TGTGCCTGGAGTGTAAGGCGGGGGACCACAGATACG. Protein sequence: CAWSVRRGTTDT. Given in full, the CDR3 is CAWSVRRGTTDTQYF.

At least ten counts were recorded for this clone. This CDR3 reads CASSDSGGYEQYF. The part of the CDR3 DNA that was read is TGTGCCAGCAGTGATTCCGGGGGCTACGAG. V usage is TRBV6-1 and J usage is TRBJ2-7; a possible D gene is TRBD2 (6 bases). The read halts 3 residues ahead of the CDR3 end, with the missing end drawn from the germline J gene. Deletions cut 3 bases from V and 3 bases from J, with 9 bases between. Germline CDR1 is MNHNS and CDR2 is SASEGT. The CDR3 loop spans 13 amino acids.

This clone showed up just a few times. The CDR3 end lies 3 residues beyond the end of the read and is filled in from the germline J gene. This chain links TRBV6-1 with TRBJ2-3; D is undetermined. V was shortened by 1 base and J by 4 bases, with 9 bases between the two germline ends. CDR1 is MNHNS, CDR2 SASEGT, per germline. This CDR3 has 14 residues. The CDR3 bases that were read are TGTGCCAGCAGTGAAGGACACGGCGCAGATACG. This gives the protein CASSEGHGADT. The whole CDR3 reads CASSEGHGADTQYF.

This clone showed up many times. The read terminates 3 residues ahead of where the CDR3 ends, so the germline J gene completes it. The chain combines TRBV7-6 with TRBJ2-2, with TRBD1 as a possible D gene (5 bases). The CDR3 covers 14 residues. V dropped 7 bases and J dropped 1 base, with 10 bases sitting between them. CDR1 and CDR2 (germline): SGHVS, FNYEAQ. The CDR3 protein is CASNRQLNTGELFF. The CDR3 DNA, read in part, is TGTGCCAGCAACCGACAGCTGAACACCGGGGAG.

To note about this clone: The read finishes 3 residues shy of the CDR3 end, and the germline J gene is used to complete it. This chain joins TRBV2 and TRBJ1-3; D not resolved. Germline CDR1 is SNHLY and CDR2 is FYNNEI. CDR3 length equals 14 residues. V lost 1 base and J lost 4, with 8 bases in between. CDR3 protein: CASSEDGRGNTIYF. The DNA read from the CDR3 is TGTGCCAGCAGTGAAGATGGCCGCGGAAACACC.

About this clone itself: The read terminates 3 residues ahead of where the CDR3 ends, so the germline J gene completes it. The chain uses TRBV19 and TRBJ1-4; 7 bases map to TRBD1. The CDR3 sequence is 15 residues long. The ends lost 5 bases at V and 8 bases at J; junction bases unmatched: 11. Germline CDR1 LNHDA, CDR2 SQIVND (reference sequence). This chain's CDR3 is CASSGGQEDHEKLFF. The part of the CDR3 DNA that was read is TGTGCCAGTAGTGGCGGACAGGAGGACCACGAAAAA.

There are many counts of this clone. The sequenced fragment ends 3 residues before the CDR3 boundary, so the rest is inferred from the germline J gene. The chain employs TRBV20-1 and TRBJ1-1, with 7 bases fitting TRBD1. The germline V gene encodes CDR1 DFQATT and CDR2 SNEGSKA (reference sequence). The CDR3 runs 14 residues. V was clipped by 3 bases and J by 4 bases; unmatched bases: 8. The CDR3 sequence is CSASPTGYSTEAFF. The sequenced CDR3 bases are TGCAGTGCTAGCCCGACAGGGTACAGCACTGAA.

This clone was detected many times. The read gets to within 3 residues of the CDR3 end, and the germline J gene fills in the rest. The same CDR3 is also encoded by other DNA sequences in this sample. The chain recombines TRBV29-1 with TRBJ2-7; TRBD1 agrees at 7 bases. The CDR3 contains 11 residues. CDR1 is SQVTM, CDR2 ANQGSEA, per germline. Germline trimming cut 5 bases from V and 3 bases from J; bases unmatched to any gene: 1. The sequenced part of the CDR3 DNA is TGCAGCGTTAGGGACAGCTACGAG. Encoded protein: CSVRDSYE. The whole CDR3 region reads CSVRDSYEQYF.

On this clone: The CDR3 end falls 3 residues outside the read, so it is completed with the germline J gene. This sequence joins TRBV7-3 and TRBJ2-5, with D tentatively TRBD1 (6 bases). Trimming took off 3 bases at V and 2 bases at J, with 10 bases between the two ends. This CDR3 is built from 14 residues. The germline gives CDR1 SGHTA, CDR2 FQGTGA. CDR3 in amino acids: CASSFGGQQETQYF. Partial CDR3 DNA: TGTGCCAGCAGCTTTGGTGGACAGCAAGAGACC.

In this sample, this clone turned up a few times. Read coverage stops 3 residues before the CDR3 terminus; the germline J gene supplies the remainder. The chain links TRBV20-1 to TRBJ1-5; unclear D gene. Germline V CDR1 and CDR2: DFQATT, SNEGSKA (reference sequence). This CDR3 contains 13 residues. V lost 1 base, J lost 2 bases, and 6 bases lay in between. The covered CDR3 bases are TGCAGTGCTAGAGGACATGGCAATCAGCCC. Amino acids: CSARGHGNQP. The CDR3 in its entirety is CSARGHGNQPQHF.

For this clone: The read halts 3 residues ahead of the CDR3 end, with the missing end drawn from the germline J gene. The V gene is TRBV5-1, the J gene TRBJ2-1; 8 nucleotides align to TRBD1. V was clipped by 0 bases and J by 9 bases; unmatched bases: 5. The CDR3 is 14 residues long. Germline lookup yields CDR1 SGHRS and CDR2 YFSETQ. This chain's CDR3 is CASSLARGLSEQFF. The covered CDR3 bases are TGCGCCAGCAGCTTGGCCAGGGGGCTAAGTGAG.

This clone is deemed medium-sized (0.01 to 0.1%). Partial CDR3 DNA: TGCAGCGTTGAATTCTTCCGGGTAGGGAACACTGAA. Its translation is CSVEFFRVGNTE. The full CDR3 protein is CSVEFFRVGNTEAFF. V is TRBV29-1 and J is TRBJ1-1; D unresolved. The read ends 3 residues before the CDR3 terminus; that terminus is restored from the germline J gene. CDR1 and CDR2 from the germline V gene are SQVTM and ANQGSEA. This CDR3 contains 15 residues. Deletions cut 2 bases from V and 1 base from J, with 14 bases between. Variable domain in full (rest from reference TRBV29-1 and TRBJ1-1): SAVISQKPSRDICQRGTSLTIQCQVDSQVTMMFWYRQQPGQSLTLIATANQGSEATYESGFVIDKFPISRPNLTFSTLTVSNMSPEDSSIYLCSVEFFRVGNTEAFFGQGTRLTVV.

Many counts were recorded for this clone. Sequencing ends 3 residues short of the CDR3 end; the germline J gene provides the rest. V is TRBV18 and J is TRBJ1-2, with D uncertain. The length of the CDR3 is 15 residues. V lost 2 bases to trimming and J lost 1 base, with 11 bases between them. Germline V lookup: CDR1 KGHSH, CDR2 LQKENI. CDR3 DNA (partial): TGTGCCAGCTCACCAGGCAGTGATATTAACTATGGC. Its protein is CASSPGSDINYG. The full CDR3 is CASSPGSDINYGYTF.

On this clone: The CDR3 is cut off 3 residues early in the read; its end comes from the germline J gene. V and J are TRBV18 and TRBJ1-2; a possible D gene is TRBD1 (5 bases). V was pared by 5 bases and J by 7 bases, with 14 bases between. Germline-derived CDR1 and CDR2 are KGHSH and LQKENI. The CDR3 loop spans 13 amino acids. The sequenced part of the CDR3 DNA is TGTGCCAGCTCAGAAGAAAGCCAGGGTGGC. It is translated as CASSEESQGG. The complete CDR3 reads CASSEESQGGYTF.